This record concerns one T cell receptor (beta chain) sequence. This sample was included in a study of OX40 agonist ivuxolimab in advanced cancers. Study as a whole: The dose of intravenous ivuxolimab that patients received every 2 weeks ranged from 0.01 to 10 mg/kg. Antecedent anti-PD-1, anti-PD-L1 or anti-CTLA-4 therapy was permissible, with about 40% having received some.

Generated by immunoSEQ multiplex PCR, the TCRdb table keeps only in-frame clones and is missing some. The data contain tens of thousands of clones, 80% to 90% of them singletons. This CDR3 contains 16 residues. V shed 2 bases and J 8 bases; nucleotides not matched to a gene: 9. Germline-derived CDR1 and CDR2 are LNHDA and SQIVND (reference sequence). The sample in question was CD4+ or CD8+ T cells sorted from blood, obtained in a trial of the OX40 agonist ivuxolimab. The TCR was taken from an adult with an advanced solid tumor such as melanoma, head and neck, liver or kidney cancer. The chain links TRBV19 to TRBJ2-1; TRBD2 matches 10 bases. This CDR3 reads CASSIRTSGRAHEQFF. The CDR3 coding sequence is TGTGCCAGTAGTATAAGGACTAGCGGCCGCGCACATGAGCAGTTCTTC. Combining the CDR3 with reference TRBV19 and TRBJ2-1 gives the whole variable domain DGGITQSPKYLFRKEGQNVTLSCEQNLNHDAMYWYRQDPGQGLRLIYYSQIVNDFQKGDIAEGYSVSREKKESFPLTVTSAQKNPTAFYLCASSIRTSGRAHEQFFGPGTRLTVL.